The clone carrying this T cell receptor (beta chain) was counted a few times. The antigen remains unidentified. This sample stems from a study of spatial heterogeneity in lung cancer. In the study overall: Detection consistently yielded more beta chains than alpha chains. Findings and limits, study-wide: Detection of ubiquitous tumor TCRs in blood was higher at resection than follow-up.

Individually, TCR cDNA molecules were each labelled with a unique molecular identifier. MiXCR was run by TCRdb on the 5' RACE reads, yielding one entry per CDR3 protein. This table holds under 30,000 distinct CDR3 sequences, about 5.6% found once. Time point indicated: blood at routine non-recurrence follow-up after resection. Whole RNA, isolated from tumor, nontumor lung or frozen PBMC, was sequenced without prior sorting. The TCR comes from a male donor with early-stage non-small cell lung cancer. The sequenced sample was PBMCs, obtained at follow-up.

This CDR3 reads CATSGSGGPDGNEQFF. CDR3 bases: TGTGCCACCAGCGGTTCCGGGGGGCCGGACGGGAATGAGCAGTTCTTC. The chain is built from TRBV24-1 and TRBJ2-1; maybe TRBD2 (7 bases). Germline assignment: CDR1 KGHDR and CDR2 SFDVKD. Deletions cut 7 bases from V and 7 bases from J, with 22 bases between. This CDR3 is built from 16 residues.